This T cell receptor (beta chain) originates from a study of cytomegalovirus exposure and HLA in healthy donors. A remark on this clone: Antigen unknown.

The PCR used 60 Vbeta and 13 Jbeta primers. Repertoires were generated with immunoSEQ multiplex PCR, while TCRdb's copy carries only in-frame clones and drops some. The table has 100,000 to 150,000 clones, roughly 73% seen once; the top ten hold about 4.9%. The germline V gene has CDR1 MNHNY and CDR2 SVGAGI (reference sequence). The CDR3 contains 15 residues. V lost 6 bases and J lost 4; bases outside the gene matches: 8. Study outcomes and limitations: Per a later analysis, HLA-associated TCR beta chains showed more clonal expansion than other, equally common TCR beta chains. Fewer N-insertions (relative to the approximately 700-donor mean) were reportedly seen in an Asian-associated ancestry cluster in a later analysis. The study put 160 or so TCR beta chains on its list as cytomegalovirus-associated.

Sequences were obtained from PBMCs. The V call is TRBV6-6, the J call TRBJ2-4, with TRBD2 matching 8 bases. The TCR comes from a man aged 60 to 69 in good health and CMV-seropositive. CDR3 nucleotides: TGTGCCAGCAGGGATAGCGGGGTACCGAAAAACATTCAGTACTTC. Translated, it gives CASRDSGVPKNIQYF.